One and the same sample provided the 13 T cell receptor beta chains below, sequenced in a study of blood T cell repertoires in COVID-19. TCRdb keeps only in-frame clones here, not all; method: immunoSEQ multiplex PCR. This sample has 35,000 to 50,000 clones, with about 88% found just once. Sequencing was performed on peripheral blood. Every receptor here comes from a human donor in a cohort sampled during active COVID-19.

The CDR3 region is CASGSGGAKEETQYF. The CDR3 nucleotides are TGTGCCAGTGGTAGCGGGGGGGCGAAGGAGGAGACCCAGTACTTC. The V gene is TRBV2, the J gene TRBJ2-5; 11 bases agree with TRBD2. The CDR3 is made up of 15 amino acids. Per germline, CDR1 SNHLY and CDR2 FYNNEI. The trim removed 9 bases at V and 5 bases at J, leaving 11 bases unmatched.

J is TRBJ1-2 and V is TRBV6-1, with D possibly matching TRBD1 (5 bases). Germline V gene data show CDR1 as MNHNS and CDR2 as SASEGT. The CDR3 runs to 14 residues. V lost 3 bases and J 3 bases, leaving 11 bases between the germline ends. In DNA form, the CDR3 reads TGTGCCAGCAGTGATCGGGACTCTTACTATGGCTACACCTTC. Its translation: CASSDRDSYYGYTF.

The rearrangement uses TRBV4-1 and TRBJ1-2; D is undetermined. Germline V lookup: CDR1 MGHRA, CDR2 YSYEKL. V dropped 8 bases and J dropped 0 bases, with 19 bases sitting between them. The CDR3 has 16 amino acids. The CDR3 DNA is TGCGCCAGCGCCCCCATCCCCTACGAAACTAACTATGGCTACACCTTC. Translated, it gives CASAPIPYETNYGYTF.

Of note for this clone: A junction end diverges from the germline sequence, so it may reflect a read error. The CDR3 loop is CASSSQGSYEQYF. Here the CDR3 DNA reads TGTGCTAGCAGTTCGCAGGGTTCCTACGAGCAGTACTTC. The chain employs TRBV7-7 and TRBJ2-7; maybe TRBD1 (5 bases). Germline V gene lookup returns CDR1 SSHAT and CDR2 FNYEAQ (reference sequence). The CDR3 is made up of 13 amino acids.

The gene calls are TRBV15 and TRBJ2-7; TRBD2 matches 10 bases. This CDR3 comprises 16 residues. Germline-derived CDR1 and CDR2 are LNHNV and YYDKDF (reference sequence). V trimming: 1 base; J trimming: 7 bases; junction bases outside the gene matches: 10. The CDR3 DNA sequence: TGTGCCACCAGCAGAGGGACTAGCGGACGGTCTCGGGAGCAGTACTTC. Its protein is CATSRGTSGRSREQYF. Full variable domain (remainder filled in from reference TRBV15 and TRBJ2-7): DAMVIQNPRYQVTQFGKPVTLSCSQTLNHNVMYWYQQKSSQAPKLLFHYYDKDFNNEADTPDNFQSRRPNTSFCFLDIRSPGLGDTAMYLCATSRGTSGRSREQYFGPGTRLTVT.

The chain carries TRBV6-4 and TRBJ1-5, with D unclear. Trimming left V 3 bases short and J 4 bases short, with 7 bases between. This CDR3 has 13 amino acids. Germline values: CDR1 MRHNA, CDR2 SNTAGT. In nucleotides, the CDR3 is TGTGCCAGCAGTGAGCGGGGAAATCAGCCCCAGCATTTT. It specifies CASSERGNQPQHF.

The rearrangement links TRBV20-1 to TRBJ2-2; 7 positions match TRBD1. V gave up 3 bases and J gave up 4 bases; unmatched junction bases: 8. The germline V gene encodes CDR1 DFQATT and CDR2 SNEGSKA (reference sequence). The CDR3 covers 15 residues. The CDR3 loop is CSASIRDRSTGELFF. DNA for the CDR3: TGCAGTGCTAGTATCCGGGACAGAAGCACCGGGGAGCTGTTTTTT.

The chain links TRBV6-2 or TRBV6-3 to TRBJ2-3, with 13 nucleotides matching TRBD2. There are 17 residues in the CDR3. V was pared by 2 bases and J by 5 bases, with 7 bases of the junction left unmatched. Germline-derived CDR1 and CDR2 are MNHEY and SVGEGT. The CDR3 DNA is TGTGCCAGCAGTTACCCTTTGGGACTAGCGGGGATAGATACGCAGTATTTT. Translation: CASSYPLGLAGIDTQYF.

The chain joins TRBV15 to TRBJ1-2; possible D gene TRBD1, 6 bases. With 6 bases removed from V and 2 bases from J, the gap between germline ends came to 10 bases. CDR1 and CDR2 (germline): LNHNV, YYDKDF (reference sequence). The length of the CDR3 is 13 residues. The CDR3 loop is CATSPDRNYGYTF. As DNA, the CDR3 is TGTGCCACCAGTCCTGACAGGAACTATGGCTACACCTTC.

This chain links TRBV4-1 with TRBJ2-3, with a weak D call TRBD2 (5 bases). Per germline, CDR1 MGHRA and CDR2 YSYEKL. V dropped 4 bases and J dropped 2 bases, with 13 bases sitting between them. The CDR3 spans 15 residues. CDR3 nucleotides: TGCGCCAGCAGCCCCTTCGGGGATACCACAGATACGCAGTATTTT. It encodes CASSPFGDTTDTQYF.

The chain combines TRBV18 with TRBJ2-2; 8 nucleotides line up with TRBD1. Trimming removed 2 bases from V and 6 bases from J; junction bases left unmatched: 5. Germline CDR1 reads KGHSH; CDR2 reads LQKENI. This CDR3 contains 15 residues. The CDR3 reads CASSPDRGLSGELFF. The DNA of the CDR3 is TGTGCCAGCTCACCAGACAGGGGTCTTTCCGGGGAGCTGTTTTTT.

This chain uses TRBV27 with TRBJ1-6; TRBD1 might be the D (6 bases). The CDR3 totals 14 residues. CDR1 and CDR2 from the germline V gene are MNHEY and SMNVEV (reference sequence). V was trimmed by 3 bases and J by 6 bases, leaving 9 bases between them. CDR3 sequence (DNA): TGTGCCAGCAGTTTGTCCAGGGGTAATTCACCCCTCCACTTT. Translated, it gives CASSLSRGNSPLHF.

The chain joins TRBV7-3 to TRBJ2-2; 7 bases are a match to TRBD2. V lost 2 bases, J lost 0 bases, and 3 bases stayed unmatched. CDR1 and CDR2 from the germline V gene are SGHTA and FQGTGA. This CDR3 spans 16 amino acids. The CDR3 DNA is TGTGCCAGCAGCTTAGCAAGCGGGGCGAACACCGGGGAGCTGTTTTTT. It translates to CASSLASGANTGELFF. Looking up the rest from reference TRBV7-3 and TRBJ2-2 gives the full variable domain: GAGVSQTPSNKVTEKGKYVELRCDPISGHTALYWYRQSLGQGPEFLIYFQGTGAADDSGLPNDRFFAVRPEGSVSTLKIQRTERGDSAVYLCASSLASGANTGELFFGEGSRLTVL.